A selection of T cell receptor beta chains follows, all from one sample in a study of blood T cells in healthy people across ages. TCRdb re-derived calls from the 5' RACE reads in MiXCR, one entry per CDR3 protein. Of about 600,000 distinct CDR3 sequences listed, around half were seen once; the top ten hold around 23%. Sequences were obtained from blood. Receptors originate from an older man in good health. CDR3s include the opening cysteine and the closing phenylalanine or tryptophan.

. | TRBV27 | CASSLQGRTAYEQYF
TRBJ2-3 | TRBV20-1 | CSAPGTSSTSTDTQYF
TRBJ1-1 | TRBV5-6 | CASTVRPVGLAFF
TRBJ1-2 | TRBV3-1 | CASSQVDYGYTF
TRBJ1-1 | TRBV7-6 | CASSSTESYPGGTEAFF
TRBJ2-5 | TRBV7-2 | CASSLHRDPGEQYF
TRBJ1-6 | TRBV12-3/TRBV12-4 | CASSLDTSYNSPLHF
TRBJ1-5 | TRBV20-1 | CSASPRGHQPQHF
TRBJ2-5 | TRBV25-1 | CASSELGGQGVLNEQYF
TRBJ1-1 | TRBV6-4 | CASSVDRENTEAFF
TRBJ1-1 | TRBV20-1 | CSVPRQGAEAFF
TRBJ2-4 | TRBV7-3 | CASSLREGDIQYF
TRBJ1-6 | TRBV6-5 | CAGGQGVGNGSPLHF
TRBJ1-5 | TRBV7-2 | CASSPSGGSIMSNQPQHF
TRBJ2-1 | TRBV6-2/TRBV6-3 | CASRKTSGGENEQFF
TRBJ2-2 | TRBV7-2 | CASSDLRNNPGELFF
TRBJ2-1 | TRBV29-1 | CSVEDSGGIGGEQFF
. | TRBV5-6 | CASSLIAGKGETQYF
TRBJ2-7 | TRBV20-1 | CSAPAGDALYEQYF
. | TRBV4-3 | CASSQDFTRGVEQYF
TRBJ1-5 | TRBV27 | CASSLTGTGYNQPQHF
TRBJ2-1 | TRBV15 | CATSRDRAKGRGEQFF
TRBJ2-3 | TRBV9 | CASSVDTGADTQYF
TRBJ1-1 | TRBV5-1 | CASSLATGAQTEAFF
TRBJ1-2 | TRBV20-1 | CSAREGTGRIDGYTF
TRBJ2-1 | TRBV28 | CASSSRTSLTYNEQFF
TRBJ2-2 | TRBV6-6 | CASSFGQGATGELFF
. | TRBV20-1 | CSARGGRFNPYEQYF
TRBJ2-6 | TRBV7-3 | CASSSDRNSGANVLTF
TRBJ1-2 | TRBV6-5 | CASSYSRTHYGYTF
TRBJ2-1 | TRBV12-3/TRBV12-4 | CASSIAYGTSSYNEQFF
TRBJ2-7 | TRBV20-1 | CSALRDHQSYEQYF
TRBJ1-2 | TRBV20-1 | CSASKALAGGYTF
TRBJ2-2 | TRBV7-2 | CASSFALSRINAGELFF
TRBJ2-5 | TRBV14 | CASSQGLWREETQYF
TRBJ2-3 | TRBV20-1 | CSARGQGGGSHYTQYF
TRBJ2-7 | TRBV5-1 | CASSRQVTCEQYF
TRBJ2-5 | TRBV5-6 | CASSLAWQGWKETQYF
TRBJ1-2 | TRBV5-1 | CASSLASGAVNYGYTF
TRBJ2-3 | TRBV6-2/TRBV6-3 | CASSYPLGSGAYTDTQYF
TRBJ2-2 | TRBV7-2 | CASSLGGLAGGSAGELFF
TRBJ2-2 | TRBV14 | CASSLQMNTGELFF
TRBJ2-1 | TRBV5-5 | CASSDSVGSGEQFF
TRBJ1-2 | TRBV15 | CATSRDPTTVPYGYTF
TRBJ2-5 | TRBV4-1 | CASSPTGTSGSNEQYF
TRBJ1-5 | TRBV29-1 | CSVGQLEGPQHF
TRBJ2-1 | TRBV29-1 | CSVYGRARDNEQFF
TRBJ2-3 | TRBV6-5 | CASRSPGLRDTQYF
TRBJ2-5 | TRBV10-1 | CASRSGSLGETQYF
TRBJ2-1 | TRBV27 | CASSLSGTSYNEQFF
TRBJ2-7 | TRBV7-2 | CASSPLTGDEQYF
TRBJ2-2 | TRBV7-2 | CASSLTSGSRTGELFF
TRBJ2-2 | TRBV9 | CASSVRASGDDTGELFF
TRBJ2-4 | TRBV20-1 | CSARADRANKNIQYF